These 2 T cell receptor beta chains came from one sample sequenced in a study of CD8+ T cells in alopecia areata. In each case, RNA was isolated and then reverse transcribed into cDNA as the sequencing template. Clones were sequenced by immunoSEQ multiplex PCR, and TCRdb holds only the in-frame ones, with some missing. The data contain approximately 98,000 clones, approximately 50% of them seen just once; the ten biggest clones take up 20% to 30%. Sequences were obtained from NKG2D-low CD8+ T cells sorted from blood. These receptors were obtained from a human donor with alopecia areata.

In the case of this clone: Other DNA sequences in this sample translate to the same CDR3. CDR3 bases: TGTGCCAGCAGTTACGGGGACAGCTACGAGCAGTACTTC. Encoded protein: CASSYGDSYEQYF. The chain joins TRBV6-5 to TRBJ2-7; TRBD1 matches at 7 bases. The CDR3 extends over 13 amino acids. V trimming: 2 bases; J trimming: 3 bases; junction bases outside the gene matches: 1. Germline CDR1 reads MNHEY; CDR2 reads SVGAGI.

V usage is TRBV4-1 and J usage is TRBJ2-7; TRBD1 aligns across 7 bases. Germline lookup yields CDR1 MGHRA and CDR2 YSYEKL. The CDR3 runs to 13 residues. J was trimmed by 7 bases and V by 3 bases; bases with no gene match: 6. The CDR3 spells CASSQRQGREQYF. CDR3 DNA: TGCGCCAGCAGCCAGAGACAGGGTCGGGAGCAGTACTTC.